These T cell receptor beta chains were read from a single sample in a study of T cells after yellow fever vaccination. From the 5' RACE reads, TCRdb called clonotypes with MiXCR, one entry per CDR3 protein. The data contain approximately 600,000 distinct CDR3 sequences, roughly an eighth of them singletons. The specimen comprised PBMCs, sampled on the day of the yellow fever booster vaccination. The receptors were sampled from a man between 25 and 39 years old who received the YFV17D yellow fever vaccine. The CDR3 runs from the conserved cysteine through the conserved F or W. A D gene is named only where the DNA matches it firmly. The listing skips clone size in some rows; elsewhere it reads once, few, many or a size class.

j_call clone_size v_call d_call cdr3_nt cdr3_aa
TRBJ1-2 few TRBV12-3/TRBV12-4 - TGTGCCAGCAGTTTAGTAAGTCAGGGAGGTGGCTACACCTTC CASSLVSQGGGYTF
TRBJ2-2 few TRBV12-3/TRBV12-4 - TGTGCCAGCAGTTTAATAGGGGGGGCGGGCACCGGGGAGCTGTTTTTT CASSLIGGAGTGELFF
TRBJ1-2 few TRBV4-3 TRBD1 TGCGCCAGCAGCCCACTCGGACAGGGTATTGGTGGCTACACCTTC CASSPLGQGIGGYTF
TRBJ2-1 few TRBV7-9 TRBD1 TGTGCCAGCAGCCTGTCCCGGGACAGGGATGAGCAGTTCTTC CASSLSRDRDEQFF
TRBJ2-2 few TRBV10-3 - TGTGCCATCAGTGAGGGACAGACTTCGTCCGGGGAGCTGTTTTTT CAISEGQTSSGELFF
TRBJ2-2 few TRBV5-1 - TGCGCCAGCAGGTTCCAGGCCCCAAACACCGGGGAGCTGTTTTTT CASRFQAPNTGELFF
TRBJ2-6 - TRBV6-1 - TGTGCCAGCAGTGCTCCGGGACAGCGGCGGGGTGGGGCCAACGTCCTGACTTTC CASSAPGQRRGGANVLTF
TRBJ2-7 - TRBV13 - TGTGCCAGCAGCTATAGTCCGAGCCACGAGCAGTACTTC CASSYSPSHEQYF
TRBJ1-1 - TRBV29-1 TRBD1 TGCAGCGTTGATACAGGACAGGGCTGGACTGAAGCTTTCTTT CSVDTGQGWTEAFF
TRBJ2-3 - TRBV20-1 TRBD2 TGCAGTGCTAGCCCCGGGACTAGCGGGACAGATACGCAGTATTTT CSASPGTSGTDTQYF
TRBJ2-2 - TRBV7-8 - TGTGCCAGCAAAGCGGACACCGCAAACACCGGGGAGCTGTTTTTT CASKADTANTGELFF
TRBJ2-1 many TRBV5-1 - TGCGCCAGCAGCTGGGTAGGGGATGAGCAGTTCTTC CASSWVGDEQFF
TRBJ2-7 - TRBV29-1 - TGCAGCGTTACCTCCCCGGGCGAGCAGTACTTC CSVTSPGEQYF
TRBJ2-1 many TRBV7-2 - TGTGCCAGCAGCCCGGACTCTGACAATGAGCAGTTCTTC CASSPDSDNEQFF
TRBJ2-5 few TRBV24-1 - TGTGCCACCAGTGATGGGTGGAAAGAGACCCAGTACTTC CATSDGWKETQYF
TRBJ2-7 few TRBV3-1 TRBD2 TGTGCCAGCAGCCTCAGATGGACTAGCGGGGACTACGAGCAGTACTTC CASSLRWTSGDYEQYF